This T cell receptor beta chain is from a study of post-analysis software for immune sequencing data. This clonotype came up a few times. Its specificity is unknown. Sequencing libraries made from TCR beta cDNA carried unique molecular identifiers. In TCRdb, the PCR reads were re-called with MiXCR into one record per CDR3 protein. The sample gives more than 500,000 distinct CDR3 sequences, 30% to 40% of which show up once; around 6.1% is in the top ten. Trimming removed 2 bases at V and 3 bases at J, with 17 bases between. The CDR3 is 16 residues long. Per germline, CDR1 KGHSH and CDR2 LQKENI. Study-level findings and limits: Five TRBV segments, including TRBV5-6, TRBV5-1 and TRBV20-1, were more frequent in patients than controls.

The source of this sequence is a girl aged 2 to 17 with multiple sclerosis. The chain has TRBV18 and TRBJ2-7; maybe TRBD2 (6 bases). Sequencing was done on a sample of blood. Here the CDR3 DNA reads TGTGCCAGCTCACCAAGAGGGGACGGAGGGAACTACGAGCAGTACTTC. Encoded protein: CASSPRGDGGNYEQYF.